This TCR beta chain derives from a study of blood T cell repertoires in COVID-19 (dated by TCRdb to the early 2020s). Background on the whole study: Samples from collaborators originated in the United States, Italy and Spain and spanned both the acute and convalescent phases of COVID-19. The prospective study material was composed of cDNA or gDNA derived from T cells, B-cell-depleted T cells, or PBMCs. The dataset comprised deeply sampled blood TCRbeta repertoires from subjects exposed to, actively infected with, or recovered from COVID-19. A freely available public database, intended as a resource for researchers studying the immune response to SARS-CoV-2, is where the repertoires were released. Samples were obtained from the ongoing ImmuneRACE study (first 160 participants) and from some 1,200 subjects provided by 6 global collaborators. The sample metadata nearly always contained a de-identified subject ID, COVID-19 status, age in years and sex. Where HLA class I and class II types were available, the types were taken from metadata supplied by the sample provider, not from assay-based typing.

Results and caveats for the whole study, not just this receptor: The amount of clinical and demographic metadata varied by source and participant and was provided uncurated.

Each collaborating institution followed its own protocols to collect whole blood in K2EDTA tubes. For TCRbeta analysis, collaborators shipped samples in one of three forms: frozen whole blood, isolated PBMCs, or DNA extracted from either of those sample types. Worth noting for this clone: Its specific antigen is unknown. One base away there is no much larger clone; base qualities are not given.

Measured from the cysteine to the phenylalanine, the CDR3 is 13 residues long. The retained sequence is limited to the CDR3, 39 bases, with the frame set at the first base. CDR1 SGDLS and CDR2 YYNGEE were looked up in the germline V gene. V lost 4 bases and J lost 1 base; the stretch between them is 8 bases long. TCRbeta CDR3 regions were amplified from genomic DNA by means of the immunoSEQ Assay, a bias-controlled multiplex PCR. In the authors' own workflow: The number of nucleated cells in each sample was estimated from the amplification of reference gene primers within the assay. Sequence reads were collapsed and filtered to measure the absolute abundance of every unique TCRbeta CDR3 rearrangement. For each sample, productive Simpson clonality was calculated as the square root of Simpson's diversity index over productive rearrangements. The table comes from immuneACCESS by way of TCRdb, which keeps in-frame sequences with V and J called. Part of the clones is missing from these tables; in studies checked, under half for an unresolved V gene and the rest for unknown reasons. V, J and clone size are those of that table, while D and trimming were read from the DNA. The sample includes around 120,000 clones, with around 80% observed a single time. The ten largest account for 7% to 9.5% of the sample.

The rearranged segments are TRBV9 and TRBJ2-5, with no confidently assigned D gene. The TCR was taken from a man between 65 and 80 years old with active or convalescent COVID-19. The specimen was peripheral blood. Here the CDR3 is given as CASSPSPQETQYF. The nucleotides read TGTGCCAGCAGCCCATCCCCCCAAGAGACCCAGTACTTC.